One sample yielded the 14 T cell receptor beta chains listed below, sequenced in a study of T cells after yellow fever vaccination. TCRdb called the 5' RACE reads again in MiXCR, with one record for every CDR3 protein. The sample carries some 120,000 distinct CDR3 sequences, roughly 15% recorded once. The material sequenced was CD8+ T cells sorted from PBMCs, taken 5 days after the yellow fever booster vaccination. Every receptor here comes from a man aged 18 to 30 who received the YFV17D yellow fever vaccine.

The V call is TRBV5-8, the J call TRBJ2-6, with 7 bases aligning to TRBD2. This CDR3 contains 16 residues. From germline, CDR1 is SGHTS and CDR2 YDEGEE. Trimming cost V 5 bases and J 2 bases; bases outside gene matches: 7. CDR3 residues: CASRGRDLPGANVLTF. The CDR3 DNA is TGTGCCAGCAGAGGGAGGGATTTACCTGGGGCCAACGTCCTGACTTTC.

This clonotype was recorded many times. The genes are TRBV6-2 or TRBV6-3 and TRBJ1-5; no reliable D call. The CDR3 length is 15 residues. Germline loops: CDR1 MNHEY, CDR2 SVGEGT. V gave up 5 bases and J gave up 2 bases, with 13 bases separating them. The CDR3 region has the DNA TGTGCCAGCAGTGGCCGACCGGACGGCAATCAGCCCCAGCATTTT. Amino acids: CASSGRPDGNQPQHF.

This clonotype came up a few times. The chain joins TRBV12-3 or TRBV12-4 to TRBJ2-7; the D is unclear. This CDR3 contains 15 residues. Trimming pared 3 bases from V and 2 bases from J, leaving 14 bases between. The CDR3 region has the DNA TGTGCCAGCAGTTTCGAGTTTCCTGACCCCTACGAGCAGTACTTC. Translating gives CASSFEFPDPYEQYF.

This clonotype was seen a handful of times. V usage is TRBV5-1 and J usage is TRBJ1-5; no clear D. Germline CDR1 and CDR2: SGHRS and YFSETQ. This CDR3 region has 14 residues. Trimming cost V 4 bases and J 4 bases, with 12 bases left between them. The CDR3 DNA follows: TGCGCCAGCAGCCCAGGAGACACGAATCAGCCCCAGCATTTT. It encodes CASSPGDTNQPQHF.

The CDR3 reads CASSPPAGSTDTQYF. CDR3 sequence (DNA): TGTGCCAGCTCACCACCAGCGGGTAGCACAGATACGCAGTATTTT. V gene TRBV18 combines with J gene TRBJ2-3, with D maybe TRBD2 (6 bases). The germline V gene encodes CDR1 KGHSH and CDR2 LQKENI. V was clipped by 0 bases and J by 0 bases, with 7 bases between them. CDR3 size: 15 residues.

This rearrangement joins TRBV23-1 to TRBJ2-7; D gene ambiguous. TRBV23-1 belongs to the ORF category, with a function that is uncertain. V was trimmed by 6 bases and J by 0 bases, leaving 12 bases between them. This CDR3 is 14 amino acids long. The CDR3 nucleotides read TGCGCCAGCAGCCTCAAGGTCAGCTCCTACGAGCAGTACTTC. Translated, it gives CASSLKVSSYEQYF.

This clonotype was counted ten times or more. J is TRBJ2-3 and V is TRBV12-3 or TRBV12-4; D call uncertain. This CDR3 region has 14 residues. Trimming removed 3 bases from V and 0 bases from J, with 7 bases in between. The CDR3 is CASSFTASTDTQYF. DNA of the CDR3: TGTGCCAGCAGTTTTACTGCTAGCACAGATACGCAGTATTTT.

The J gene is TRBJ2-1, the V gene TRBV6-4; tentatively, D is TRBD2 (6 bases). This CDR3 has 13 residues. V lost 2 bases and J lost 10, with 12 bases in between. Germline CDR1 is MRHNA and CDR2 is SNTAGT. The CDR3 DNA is TGTGCCAGCAGTGACGTTGGGCTAGCGGAGCAGTTCTTC. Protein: CASSDVGLAEQFF.

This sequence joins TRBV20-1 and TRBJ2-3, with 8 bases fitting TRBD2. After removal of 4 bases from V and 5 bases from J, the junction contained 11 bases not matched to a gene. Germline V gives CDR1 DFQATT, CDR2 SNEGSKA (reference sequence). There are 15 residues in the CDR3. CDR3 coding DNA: TGCAGTGCTATGAGCGGGGGAGGGCCGGGAGATACGCAGTATTTT. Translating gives CSAMSGGGPGDTQYF.

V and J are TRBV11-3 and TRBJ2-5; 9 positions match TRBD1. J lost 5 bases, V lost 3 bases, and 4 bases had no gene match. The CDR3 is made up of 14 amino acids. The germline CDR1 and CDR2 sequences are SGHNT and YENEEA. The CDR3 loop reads CASSLGQGLETQYF. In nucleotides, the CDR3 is TGTGCCAGCAGCTTGGGACAGGGATTGGAGACCCAGTACTTC.

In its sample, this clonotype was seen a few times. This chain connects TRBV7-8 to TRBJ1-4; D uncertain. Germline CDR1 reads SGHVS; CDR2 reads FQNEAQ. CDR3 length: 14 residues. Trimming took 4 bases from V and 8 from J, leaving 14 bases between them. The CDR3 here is CASSSRTWGEKLFF. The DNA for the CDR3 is TGTGCCAGCAGCTCGAGGACCTGGGGAGAAAAACTGTTTTTT.

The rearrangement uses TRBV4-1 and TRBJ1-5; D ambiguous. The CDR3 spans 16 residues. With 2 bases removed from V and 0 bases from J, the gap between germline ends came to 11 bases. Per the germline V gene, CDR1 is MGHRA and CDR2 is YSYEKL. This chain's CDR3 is CASSQPTVGSNQPQHF. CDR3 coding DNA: TGCGCCAGCAGCCAACCTACGGTCGGTAGCAATCAGCCCCAGCATTTT.

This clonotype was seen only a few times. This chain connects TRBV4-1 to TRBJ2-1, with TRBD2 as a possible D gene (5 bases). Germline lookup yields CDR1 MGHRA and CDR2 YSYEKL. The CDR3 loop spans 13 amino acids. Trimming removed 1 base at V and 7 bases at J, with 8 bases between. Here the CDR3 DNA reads TGCGCCAGCAGCCAAGGAGGGCCAAATGAGCAGTTCTTC. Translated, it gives CASSQGGPNEQFF.

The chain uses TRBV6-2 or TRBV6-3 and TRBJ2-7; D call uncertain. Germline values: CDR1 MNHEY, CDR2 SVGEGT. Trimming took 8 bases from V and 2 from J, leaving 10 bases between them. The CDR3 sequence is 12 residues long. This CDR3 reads CASRGRPYEQYV. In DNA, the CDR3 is TGTGCCAGCCGCGGCCGTCCCTACGAGCAGTACGTC.